This TCR beta chain came from a study of blood T cell repertoires in COVID-19. Method: immunoSEQ multiplex PCR; TCRdb's copy keeps in-frame clones and lacks some. Of approximately 210,000 clones listed, approximately 90% are singletons. CDR1 is SNHLY and CDR2 is FYNNEI in the germline V gene. CDR3 length: 16 amino acids. V lost 5 bases to trimming and J lost 3 bases; unmatched junction nucleotides: 9. The receptor comes from a woman in her thirties or forties with acute or convalescent COVID-19. Sequenced: peripheral blood. J is TRBJ1-5 and V is TRBV2; TRBD1 matches at 8 bases. The CDR3: CASSLFTGGNNQPQHF. The CDR3 nucleotides read TGTGCCAGCAGTCTTTTCACAGGGGGTAACAATCAGCCCCAGCATTTT.